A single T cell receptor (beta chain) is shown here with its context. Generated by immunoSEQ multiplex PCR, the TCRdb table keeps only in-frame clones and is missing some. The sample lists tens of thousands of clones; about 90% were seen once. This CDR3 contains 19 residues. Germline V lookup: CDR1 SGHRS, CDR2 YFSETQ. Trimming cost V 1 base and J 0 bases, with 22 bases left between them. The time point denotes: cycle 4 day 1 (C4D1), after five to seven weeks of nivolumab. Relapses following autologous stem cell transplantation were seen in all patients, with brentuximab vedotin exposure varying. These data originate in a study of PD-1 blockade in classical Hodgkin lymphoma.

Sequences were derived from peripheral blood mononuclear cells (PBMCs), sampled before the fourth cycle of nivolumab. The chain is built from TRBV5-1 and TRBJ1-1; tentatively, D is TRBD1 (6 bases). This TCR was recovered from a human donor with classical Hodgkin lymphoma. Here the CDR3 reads CASSLFGGPAEALNTEAFF. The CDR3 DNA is TGCGCCAGCAGCTTGTTTGGGGGCCCCGCAGAGGCTTTGAACACTGAAGCTTTCTTT.